These 7 T cell receptor beta chains originate from one sample sequenced in a study of blood T cell repertoires in COVID-19 (dated by TCRdb to about 2020). The method behind the library was the immunoSEQ multiplex PCR assay. TCRdb retrieved this table from immuneACCESS and kept in-frame rearrangements only. Not all clones are present; in checked studies, unresolved V genes account for under half, and no reason is known for the remainder. Across this sample there are about 170,000 clones, with around 78% seen only once. Approximately 4.4% of the sample is in the top ten clones. Sample: PBMCs or T cells enriched from blood (not recorded which). The receptors were sampled from a woman aged 50 to 65 who had recovered from COVID-19.

J is TRBJ1-5 and V is TRBV7-9; tentative D call: TRBD1 (5 bases). This CDR3 spans 13 amino acids. Germline CDR1 reads SEHNR; CDR2 reads FQNEAQ (reference sequence). Trimming took off 8 bases at V and 0 bases at J, with 8 bases between the two ends. The CDR3 DNA reads as TGTGCCAGCGGGGGGGATAGCAATCAGCCCCAGCATTTT. This translates into CASGGDSNQPQHF.

The chain links TRBV27 to TRBJ2-2; a weak D match, TRBD1 (6 bases). V dropped 5 bases and J dropped 4 bases, with 11 bases sitting between them. Per the germline V gene, CDR1 is MNHEY and CDR2 is SMNVEV (reference sequence). The CDR3 runs 14 residues. This CDR3 is CASSPRTATGELFF. CDR3 nucleotides: TGTGCCAGCAGTCCCCGGACAGCCACCGGGGAGCTGTTTTTT.

The chain recombines TRBV5-1 with TRBJ1-1, with D possibly TRBD1 on 5 matching bases. Trimming cost V 4 bases and J 1 base, with 8 bases left between them. This CDR3 is built from 13 residues. Germline V CDR1 and CDR2: SGHRS, YFSETQ. The CDR3 sequence: CASSPGQNTEAFF. CDR3 nucleotides: TGCGCCAGCAGCCCAGGACAGAACACTGAAGCTTTCTTT.

Many counts were recorded for this clone. V and J are TRBV2 and TRBJ2-7, with 7 bases fitting TRBD1. This CDR3 contains 13 residues. Germline CDR1 reads SNHLY; CDR2 reads FYNNEI. The trim removed 8 bases at V and 9 bases at J, leaving 13 bases unmatched. The CDR3 reads CASWGQRSLGQYV. The CDR3 DNA sequence: TGTGCCAGCTGGGGACAGCGGTCGCTGGGGCAGTACGTC.

Points on this clone: In the same sample, other DNA sequences code for this CDR3. The chain links TRBV14 to TRBJ1-1; D is ambiguous. The germline V and J ends were trimmed by 1 base and 4 bases, with 10 bases remaining between them. The CDR3 length is 14 residues. CDR1 and CDR2 from the germline V gene are SGHDN and FVKESK. The CDR3 here is CASSQVAGPTEAFF. CDR3 nucleotide sequence: TGTGCCAGCAGCCAAGTTGCAGGCCCCACTGAAGCTTTCTTT. The whole variable domain, remainder taken from reference TRBV14 and TRBJ1-1, is EAGVTQFPSHSVIEKGQTVTLRCDPISGHDNLYWYRRVMGKEIKFLLHFVKESKQDESGMPNNRFLAERTGGTYSTLKVQPAELEDSGVYFCASSQVAGPTEAFFGQGTRLTVV.

This clone has more than one count but fewer than ten. The V gene is TRBV6-5, the J gene TRBJ2-1; weak D call: TRBD1 (5 bases). With 6 bases removed from V and 3 bases from J, the gap between germline ends came to 12 bases. The CDR3 extends over 14 amino acids. CDR1 and CDR2 from the germline V gene are MNHEY and SVGAGI. The DNA for the CDR3 is TGTGCCAGCAGCCTAGGACATTTCTACAATGAGCAGTTCTTC. Its translation is CASSLGHFYNEQFF.

The chain carries TRBV30 and TRBJ2-3; TRBD2 might be the D (6 bases). The CDR3 runs to 12 residues. V shed 2 bases and J shed 5 bases, with 8 bases lying between them. The germline V gene has CDR1 GTSNPN and CDR2 SVGIG (reference sequence). The CDR3 is CAWSWRGDTQYF. The CDR3 bases are TGTGCCTGGAGTTGGAGGGGAGATACGCAGTATTTT.